This entry is about one T cell receptor (beta chain). Its specificity is unknown. A much larger clone sits a single nucleotide away, making a read error possible. The TCR beta library used iRepertoire HTBI primers with Arm-PCR amplification of CDR3. TCRdb called the multiplex PCR reads again in MiXCR, with one record for every CDR3 protein. The sample yields over 650,000 distinct CDR3 sequences, 30% seen once. This entry comes from a study of regulatory T cells in long-lasting Graves disease. Sample time point: persistent/refractory GD, antithyroid drugs over 5 years with positive TRAb. PBMCs provided the RNA from which the TCR library was made. Clinicians diagnosed Graves' disease using American Thyroid Association guidelines. An endocrinology department in Xi'an, China, supplied the patients. Study-level findings and limits: Patients with persistent disease shared some 3,000 public clonotypes, outpacing the 966 shared by new patients. There was favoring of TRBV28, TRBJ1-2 and TRBJ2-5 in persistent disease.

The CDR3 loop spans 15 amino acids. V was cut by 1 base and J by 3 bases, with 12 bases left in between. The chain combines TRBV12-3 or TRBV12-4 with TRBJ1-2, with D possibly TRBD1 on 6 matching bases. The specimen was peripheral blood mononuclear cells (PBMCs), collected when the disease was refractory, from a patient treated with antithyroid drugs. The clonotype originates from a female donor with Graves disease. CDR3 loop: CASSLVRRGYYGYTF. CDR3 DNA sequence: TGTGCCAGCAGTTTAGTCAGGAGGGGGTACTATGGCTACACCTTC.